A single sample gave rise to the 25 T cell receptor beta chains below, sequenced in a study of T cells after yellow fever vaccination. TCRdb processed the 5' RACE reads anew with MiXCR; each CDR3 protein has one entry. In the table there are a few hundred thousand distinct CDR3 sequences, around 4.9% of which are singletons. The material was CD4+ T cells sorted from PBMCs, obtained on the day of the yellow fever booster vaccination. Every receptor here comes from a man in his late teens or twenties who received the YFV17D yellow fever vaccine.

This chain joins TRBV7-9 and TRBJ2-7; the D is unclear. This CDR3 comprises 15 residues. Germline V gene lookup returns CDR1 SEHNR and CDR2 FQNEAQ (reference sequence). V lost 4 bases and J lost 3, with 16 bases in between. The CDR3 region has the DNA TGTGCCAGCAGCTCCGCCGCGGTTAGGTACTACGAGCAGTACGTC. Encoded protein: CASSSAAVRYYEQYV.

This chain links TRBV4-1 with TRBJ2-1; D remains ambiguous. V was clipped by 3 bases and J by 4 bases, with 10 bases between them. Germline CDR1 and CDR2: MGHRA and YSYEKL. CDR3 length: 14 amino acids. The CDR3 DNA reads as TGCGCCAGCAGCCATGACCCTTTTTACAATGAGCAGTTCTTC. Its translation is CASSHDPFYNEQFF.

This clonotype appeared a few times. The chain uses TRBV7-9 and TRBJ2-5; TRBD1 or TRBD2 may be the D gene (5 bases each). Germline V gene data show CDR1 as SEHNR and CDR2 as FQNEAQ (reference sequence). The CDR3 consists of 16 residues. Trimming cost V 3 bases and J 1 base, with 15 bases left between them. Here the CDR3 DNA reads TGTGCCAGCAGCTTCTCGGGGCTTGGGCCCCAAGAGACCCAGTACTTC. Encoded protein: CASSFSGLGPQETQYF.

This clonotype was seen a handful of times. J is TRBJ1-2 and V is TRBV6-2 or TRBV6-3, with D perhaps TRBD1 (6 bases). CDR1 is MNHEY and CDR2 is SVGEGT in the germline V gene. The CDR3 loop spans 15 amino acids. V lost 0 bases and J lost 3, with 11 bases in between. CDR3: CASSYSRKGDYGYTF. DNA for the CDR3: TGTGCCAGCAGTTACTCGAGAAAGGGGGACTATGGCTACACCTTC.

This clonotype came up a few times. This chain connects TRBV10-3 to TRBJ1-2; 9 bases match TRBD1. CDR3 length: 18 amino acids. With V trimmed by 2 bases and J by 6 bases, 16 bases remained unmatched. CDR1 and CDR2 from the germline V gene are ENHRY and SYGVKD. CDR3 sequence (DNA): TGTGCCATCAGTGAGCCTGCAGGCTCCGGGACAGGGAGGGATGGCTACACCTTC. Amino acids: CAISEPAGSGTGRDGYTF.

This clonotype appeared many times. This chain connects TRBV7-8 to TRBJ2-1; possible D gene TRBD1, 6 bases. CDR3 length: 15 amino acids. Germline V gene data show CDR1 as SGHVS and CDR2 as FQNEAQ. Trimming stripped 5 bases from V and 0 bases from J, with 11 bases between. Here the CDR3 reads CASSVTGSSYNEQFF. DNA for the CDR3: TGTGCCAGCAGCGTAACAGGGAGCTCCTACAATGAGCAGTTCTTC. Full variable domain (outside the CDR3, taken from reference TRBV7-8 and TRBJ2-1): GAGVSQSPRYKVAKRGQDVALRCDPISGHVSLFWYQQALGQGPEFLTYFQNEAQLDKSGLPSDRFFAERPEGSVSTLKIQRTQQEDSAVYLCASSVTGSSYNEQFFGPGTRLTVL.

This clonotype was detected ten times or more. The genes are TRBV9 and TRBJ2-5; D unresolved. This CDR3 is built from 13 residues. CDR1 SGDLS and CDR2 YYNGEE come from the germline V gene. With 0 bases removed from V and 2 bases from J, the gap between germline ends came to 5 bases. CDR3: CASSVAAQETQYF. DNA for the CDR3: TGTGCCAGCAGCGTAGCGGCTCAAGAGACCCAGTACTTC.

This clonotype was detected only a few times. The rearrangement uses TRBV4-3 and TRBJ2-1; 7 nucleotides line up with TRBD1. Germline CDR1 and CDR2: LGHNA and YSLEER. Germline trimming cut 0 bases from V and 2 bases from J; bases unmatched to any gene: 13. The CDR3 is 19 residues long. This CDR3 reads CASSQDSGLKGATYNEQFF. In DNA, the CDR3 is TGCGCCAGCAGCCAAGATTCGGGGCTAAAGGGGGCCACCTACAATGAGCAGTTCTTC.

The chain couples TRBV12-3 or TRBV12-4 to TRBJ1-5, with D tentatively TRBD1 (5 bases). The CDR3 has 15 residues. Trimming stripped 5 bases from V and 2 bases from J, with 13 bases between. The CDR3 protein is CASSTRGRGNQPQHF. The CDR3 region has the DNA TGTGCCAGCAGTACCCGGGGCAGGGGCAATCAGCCCCAGCATTTT.

This clonotype was seen a few times. This chain connects TRBV6-5 to TRBJ1-4; 7 nucleotides agree with TRBD1. This CDR3 comprises 14 residues. Germline CDR1 is MNHEY and CDR2 is SVGAGI. The ends lost 5 bases at V and 6 bases at J; junction bases unmatched: 6. The CDR3 spells CASSATGADEKLFF. CDR3 DNA: TGTGCCAGCAGTGCTACAGGGGCTGATGAAAAACTGTTTTTT.

This clonotype has a count of ten or more. The gene calls are TRBV7-2 and TRBJ1-1, with D tentatively TRBD1 (6 bases). The V end lost 5 bases, the J end lost 7 bases, and 14 bases lay between the germline ends. The CDR3 is made up of 13 amino acids. Germline CDR1 SGHTA, CDR2 FQGNSA. CDR3 bases: TGTGCCAGCAGCCGACGGGACACCTTTGAAGCTTTCTTT. Its translation: CASSRRDTFEAFF.

The rearrangement uses TRBV20-1 and TRBJ2-2; 8 bases fit TRBD2. CDR3 size: 14 residues. Losses at the gene ends were 5 bases for V and 5 bases for J; bases not matched to a gene: 7. CDR1 is DFQATT, CDR2 SNEGSKA, per germline (reference sequence). The CDR3 DNA sequence: TGCAGTGCTTCTCTAGCGGGCGCGACCGGGGAGCTGTTTTTT. Amino acid sequence: CSASLAGATGELFF.

This chain links TRBV7-8 with TRBJ2-3; no reliable D call. The CDR3 is 13 residues long. V was clipped by 2 bases and J by 3 bases, with 6 bases between them. Germline V CDR1 and CDR2: SGHVS, FQNEAQ. CDR3 amino acids: CASSLIRTDTQYF. In nucleotides, the CDR3 is TGTGCCAGCAGCTTAATCAGAACAGATACGCAGTATTTT. Looking up the rest from reference TRBV7-8 and TRBJ2-3 gives the full variable domain: GAGVSQSPRYKVAKRGQDVALRCDPISGHVSLFWYQQALGQGPEFLTYFQNEAQLDKSGLPSDRFFAERPEGSVSTLKIQRTQQEDSAVYLCASSLIRTDTQYFGPGTRLTVL.

At least ten counts were recorded for this clonotype. The V and J genes are TRBV10-3 and TRBJ1-5; D may be TRBD1 (5 bases). CDR1 is ENHRY, CDR2 SYGVKD, per germline. This CDR3 spans 14 amino acids. V was cut by 5 bases and J by 0 bases, with 8 bases left in between. The CDR3 spells CAISPDSSNQPQHF. The CDR3 DNA reads TGTGCCATCAGTCCCGACAGTAGCAATCAGCCCCAGCATTTT.

The gene calls are TRBV20-1 and TRBJ2-7; TRBD1 aligns across 7 bases. V lost 2 bases and J lost 3; bases outside the gene matches: 13. The CDR3 consists of 16 residues. Per the germline V gene, CDR1 is DFQATT and CDR2 is SNEGSKA (reference sequence). DNA of the CDR3: TGCAGTGCTAGACGAATCGGGACAGCGAACGGCTACGAGCAGTACTTC. This codes for CSARRIGTANGYEQYF.

This clonotype has a count of ten or more. The rearrangement uses TRBV6-2 or TRBV6-3 and TRBJ2-1, with 10 bases lining up with TRBD1. V was pared by 8 bases and J by 5 bases, with 9 bases of the junction left unmatched. The CDR3 has 15 residues. CDR1 MNHEY and CDR2 SVGEGT come from the germline V gene. CDR3 in amino acids: CASDLGTGVNNEQFF. The CDR3 DNA follows: TGTGCCAGCGACTTGGGGACAGGGGTTAACAATGAGCAGTTCTTC.

The chain uses TRBV4-2 and TRBJ2-3; D is possibly TRBD1 (6 bases). The germline V gene has CDR1 LGHNA and CDR2 YNFKEQ. V lost 1 base to trimming and J lost 2 bases, with 13 bases between them. This CDR3 is built from 16 residues. CDR3 nucleotides: TGTGCCAGCAGCCAAGGAACTCAGGGGTTCACAGATACGCAGTATTTT. This sequence encodes CASSQGTQGFTDTQYF.

This clonotype occurred a few times. The V gene is TRBV5-6, the J gene TRBJ2-7; D might be TRBD1 (5 bases). The CDR3 runs 15 residues. V lost 0 bases and J 9 bases, leaving 19 bases between the germline ends. CDR1 and CDR2 from the germline V gene are SGHDT and YYEEEE. The CDR3 bases are TGTGCCAGCAGCTTGGGCTTCCAGGGCCCCACCGGGCAGTACGTC. This translates into CASSLGFQGPTGQYV.

The CDR3 here is CASSRGTTRQYF. CDR3 bases: TGTGCCAGCAGTCGCGGGACCACTCGGCAGTATTTT. V usage is TRBV12-3 or TRBV12-4 and J usage is TRBJ2-3; D might be TRBD2 (6 bases). This CDR3 comprises 12 residues. V was cut by 5 bases and J by 11 bases, with 14 bases left in between.

The chain carries TRBV4-1 and TRBJ2-3, with D unresolved. The CDR3 totals 16 residues. Germline V gene sequence: CDR1 MGHRA, CDR2 YSYEKL. Trimming left V 0 bases short and J 0 bases short, with 10 bases between. The CDR3 reads CASSQEAKASTDTQYF. DNA of the CDR3: TGCGCCAGCAGCCAAGAAGCTAAGGCTAGCACAGATACGCAGTATTTT.

This chain joins TRBV6-2 or TRBV6-3 and TRBJ1-1; 9 bases are a match to TRBD1. V lost 2 bases to trimming and J lost 3 bases; unmatched junction nucleotides: 4. There are 15 residues in the CDR3. Germline values: CDR1 MNHEY, CDR2 SVGEGT. CDR3 residues: CASSYGDRADTEAFF. The CDR3 nucleotides are TGTGCCAGCAGTTACGGGGACAGGGCTGACACTGAAGCTTTCTTT.

This clonotype has at least ten counts. The genes are TRBV12-3 or TRBV12-4 and TRBJ1-1, with D hard to call. The CDR3 runs to 14 residues. Trimming took off 2 bases at V and 1 base at J, with 8 bases between the two ends. DNA for the CDR3: TGTGCCAGCAGTTTATCCAGGCCGAACACTGAAGCTTTCTTT. The encoded protein is CASSLSRPNTEAFF.

The chain has TRBV6-5 and TRBJ1-3, with D possibly being TRBD1 (5 bases). Trimming stripped 6 bases from V and 4 bases from J, with 13 bases between. The CDR3 is 14 residues long. From germline, CDR1 is MNHEY and CDR2 SVGAGI. CDR3 DNA sequence: TGTGCCAGCAGCTCTGACAGCGACGGAAACACCATATATTTT. It specifies CASSSDSDGNTIYF.

This clonotype was observed at least ten times. The chain is built from TRBV9 and TRBJ1-2; no definite D call. The V gene's germline CDR1 is SGDLS and CDR2 YYNGEE. This CDR3 is 12 amino acids long. The ends were cut back, 3 bases at V and 7 bases at J, with 10 bases in the middle. CDR3 protein: CASSAPGTGYTF. CDR3 nucleotides: TGTGCCAGCAGCGCTCCAGGAACTGGCTACACCTTC. Filled out from reference TRBV9 and TRBJ1-2, the complete variable domain reads DSGVTQTPKHLITATGQRVTLRCSPRSGDLSVYWYQQSLDQGLQFLIQYYNGEERAKGNILERFSAQQFPDLHSELNLSSLELGDSALYFCASSAPGTGYTFGSGTRLTVV.

This clonotype was detected a few times. CDR3: CASSPQGLYEQYV. CDR3 DNA sequence: TGCGCCAGCAGCCCCCAGGGATTATACGAGCAGTACGTC. The V and J genes are TRBV4-3 and TRBJ2-7; D is possibly TRBD1 (5 bases). The CDR3 runs 13 residues. In germline, CDR1 is LGHNA, CDR2 YSLEER. Trimming stripped 4 bases from V and 4 bases from J, with 11 bases between.